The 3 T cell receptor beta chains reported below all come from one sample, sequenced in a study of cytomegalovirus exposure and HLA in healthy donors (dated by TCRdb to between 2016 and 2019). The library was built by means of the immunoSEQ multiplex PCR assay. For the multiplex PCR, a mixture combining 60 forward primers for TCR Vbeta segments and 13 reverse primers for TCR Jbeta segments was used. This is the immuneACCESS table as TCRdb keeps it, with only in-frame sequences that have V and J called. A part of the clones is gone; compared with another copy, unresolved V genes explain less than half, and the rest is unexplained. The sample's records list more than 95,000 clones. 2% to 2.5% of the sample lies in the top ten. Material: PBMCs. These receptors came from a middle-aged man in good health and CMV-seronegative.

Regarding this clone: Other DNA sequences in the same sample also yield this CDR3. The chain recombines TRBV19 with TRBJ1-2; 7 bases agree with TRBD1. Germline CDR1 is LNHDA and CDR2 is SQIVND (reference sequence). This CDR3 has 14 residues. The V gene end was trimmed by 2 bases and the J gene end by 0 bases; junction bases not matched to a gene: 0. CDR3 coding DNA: TGTGCCAGTAGTATACAGGGGGCTAACTATGGCTACACCTTC. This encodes CASSIQGANYGYTF.

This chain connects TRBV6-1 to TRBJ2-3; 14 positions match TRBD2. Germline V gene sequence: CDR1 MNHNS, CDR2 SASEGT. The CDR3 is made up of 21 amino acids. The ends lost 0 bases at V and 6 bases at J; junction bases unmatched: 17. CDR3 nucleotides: TGTGCCAGCAGTGAAGCGCCTTGGGGACTAGCGGGAGTCGGTAATATGGATACGCAGTATTTT. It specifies CASSEAPWGLAGVGNMDTQYF.

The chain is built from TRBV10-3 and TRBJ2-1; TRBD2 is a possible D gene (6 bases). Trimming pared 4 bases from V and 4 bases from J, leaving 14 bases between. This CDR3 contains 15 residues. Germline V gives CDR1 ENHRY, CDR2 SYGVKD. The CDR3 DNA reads TGTGCCATCAGTGCGAAAGCGGGCCAGTACAATGAGCAGTTCTTC. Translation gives CAISAKAGQYNEQFF.